The 4 T cell receptor beta chains given below trace back to one sample, sequenced in a study of blood T cell repertoires in COVID-19. Only in-frame clones appear in the TCRdb table, and some are missing; sequencing was by immunoSEQ multiplex PCR. The table includes 35,000 to 40,000 clones, 88% detected once. Sequencing used peripheral blood. The receptor set was obtained from a man between 70 and 80 years old with active COVID-19.

The rearrangement uses TRBV11-3 and TRBJ2-3, with D possibly matching TRBD2 (5 bases). The CDR3 is 14 amino acids. Between the trimmed V and J ends, which lost 3 bases and 3 bases, there was a span of 10 bases. Per the germline V gene, CDR1 is SGHNT and CDR2 is YENEEA. DNA for the CDR3: TGTGCCAGCAGCTTGACGGGGTGGACAGATACGCAGTATTTT. It encodes CASSLTGWTDTQYF.

This clone was found once. This sequence joins TRBV10-3 and TRBJ2-7; D may be TRBD2 (6 bases). The V gene lost 9 bases and the J gene lost 4 bases, with 16 bases spanning the gap. Germline CDR1 and CDR2: ENHRY and SYGVKD. The CDR3 sequence is 13 residues long. This chain's CDR3 is CAMRPGDSYEQYF. The DNA for the CDR3 is TGTGCCATGCGCCCGGGGGACTCGTACGAGCAGTACTTC.

The chain combines TRBV7-2 with TRBJ2-1; D remains ambiguous. Germline values: CDR1 SGHTA, CDR2 FQGNSA. The CDR3 contains 14 residues. Trimming removed 5 bases at V and 4 bases at J, with 12 bases between. This CDR3 is CASSLTTGYNEQFF. The CDR3 DNA reads TGTGCCAGCAGCCTAACCACGGGTTACAATGAGCAGTTCTTC.

The CDR3 bases are TGTGCCAGCAGTCGTTCGGGACTTTCTACAGATACGCAGTATTTT. Amino acids: CASSRSGLSTDTQYF. The rearrangement links TRBV2 to TRBJ2-3; the D gene is possibly TRBD2 (6 bases). CDR3 size: 15 residues. Between the trimmed V and J ends, which lost 5 bases and 3 bases, there was a span of 15 bases. Germline lookup yields CDR1 SNHLY and CDR2 FYNNEI.